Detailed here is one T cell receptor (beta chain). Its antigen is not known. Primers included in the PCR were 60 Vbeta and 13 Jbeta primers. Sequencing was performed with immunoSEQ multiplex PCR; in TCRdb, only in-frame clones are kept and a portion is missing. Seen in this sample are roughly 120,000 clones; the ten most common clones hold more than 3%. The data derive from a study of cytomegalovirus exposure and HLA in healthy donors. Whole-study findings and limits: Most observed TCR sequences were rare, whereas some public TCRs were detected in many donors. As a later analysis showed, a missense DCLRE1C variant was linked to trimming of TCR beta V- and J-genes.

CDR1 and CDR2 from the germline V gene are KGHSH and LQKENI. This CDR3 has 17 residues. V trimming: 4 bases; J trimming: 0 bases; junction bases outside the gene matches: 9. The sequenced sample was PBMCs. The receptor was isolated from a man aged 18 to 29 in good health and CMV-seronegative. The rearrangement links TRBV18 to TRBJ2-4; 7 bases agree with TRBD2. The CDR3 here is CASSLISGLLAKNIQYF. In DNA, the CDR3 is TGTGCCAGCTCACTGATATCGGGACTACTAGCCAAAAACATTCAGTACTTC.